This TCR beta chain was captured by sequencing in a study of T cell repertoires in cytomegalovirus infection. The overall study: Recently identified HLA-C-restricted CMV epitopes and well-studied HLA-B-restricted CMV epitopes were used by the study. Notes on the study in general: In two of eight donors, the top clonotype was HLA-C-restricted CMV-specific. Summed frequency of public TCR beta families distinguished CMV carriers with the relevant HLA.

TCRdb independently ran MiXCR on the reads; one entry per CDR3 protein. The sample yields about 830,000 distinct CDR3 sequences, approximately 29% seen once. With regard to this clonotype: Antigen unknown.

Source: cultured CD8+ T cells from PBMCs, taken from culture after CMV antigen stimulation. This receptor was identified in a human donor in good health (CMV status not recorded). Some clones in this sample may be carry-over from other donors' samples.

CDR3 region: CASSQLTGTFDEQYF. The CDR3 DNA sequence: TGTGCCAGCAGTCAACTGACAGGGACCTTTGACGAGCAGTACTTC. The chain links TRBV6-6 to TRBJ2-7; 7 positions agree with TRBD1. J was trimmed by 5 bases and V by 5 bases; bases with no gene match: 12. The CDR3 is 15 amino acids. The germline CDR1 and CDR2 sequences are MNHNY and SVGAGI (reference sequence).